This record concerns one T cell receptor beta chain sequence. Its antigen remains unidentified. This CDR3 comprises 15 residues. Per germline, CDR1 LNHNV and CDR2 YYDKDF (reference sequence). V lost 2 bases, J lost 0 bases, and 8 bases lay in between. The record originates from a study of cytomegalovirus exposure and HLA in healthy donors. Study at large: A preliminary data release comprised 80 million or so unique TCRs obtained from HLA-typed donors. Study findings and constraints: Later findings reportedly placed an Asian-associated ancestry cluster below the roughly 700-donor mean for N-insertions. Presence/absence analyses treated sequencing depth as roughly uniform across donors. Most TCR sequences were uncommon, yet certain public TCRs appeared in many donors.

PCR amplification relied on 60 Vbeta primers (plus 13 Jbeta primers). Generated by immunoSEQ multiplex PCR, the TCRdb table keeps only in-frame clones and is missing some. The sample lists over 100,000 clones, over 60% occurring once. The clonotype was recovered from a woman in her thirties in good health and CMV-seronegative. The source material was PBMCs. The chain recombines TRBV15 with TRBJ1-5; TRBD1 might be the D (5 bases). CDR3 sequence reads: CATSRPTDSNQPQHF. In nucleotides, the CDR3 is TGTGCCACCAGCAGACCGACAGATAGCAATCAGCCCCAGCATTTT.